Presented here are 26 T cell receptor beta chains from one specimen sequenced in a study of blood T cell repertoires in COVID-19. This table comes from immunoSEQ multiplex PCR, and its TCRdb copy is limited to in-frame clones, with some not included. Found here are over 150,000 clones, around 82% of them singletons; the top ten hold over 0.55%. Sequencing input: peripheral blood. The receptors come from a man in his sixties with COVID-19, enrolled during active disease.

The chain couples TRBV19 to TRBJ1-5; TRBD1 aligns across 7 bases. Germline CDR1 and CDR2: LNHDA and SQIVND (reference sequence). V trimming: 4 bases; J trimming: 1 base; junction bases outside the gene matches: 4. The CDR3 consists of 15 residues. CDR3 coding DNA: TGTGCCAGTAGTAGTGACAGGGTAAGCAATCAGCCCCAGCATTTT. As protein: CASSSDRVSNQPQHF.

V and J are TRBV19 and TRBJ2-7; 7 nucleotides align to TRBD2. CDR1 is LNHDA, CDR2 SQIVND, per germline (reference sequence). CDR3 length: 14 amino acids. The junction had 8 bases not matched to a gene; V was cut back by 7 bases and J by 2 bases. The CDR3 sequence: CASTGRLAPYEQYF. The CDR3, as DNA: TGTGCCAGTACCGGTCGACTAGCACCCTACGAGCAGTACTTC.

This chain connects TRBV20-1 to TRBJ2-3; D gene ambiguous. CDR1 is DFQATT, CDR2 SNEGSKA, per germline (reference sequence). V was clipped by 3 bases and J by 2 bases, with 15 bases between them. There are 15 residues in the CDR3. CDR3 in DNA: TGCAGTGCTAGTATGTCCCGGGTACCCACAGATACGCAGTATTTT. This gives the protein CSASMSRVPTDTQYF.

This rearrangement joins TRBV13 to TRBJ1-2, with D perhaps matching TRBD1 (5 bases). Germline CDR1 reads PRHDT; CDR2 reads FYEKMQ (reference sequence). V was pared by 0 bases and J by 11 bases, with 22 bases between. The length of the CDR3 is 16 residues. This CDR3 reads CASSLGGLRGPSAYTF. DNA for the CDR3: TGTGCCAGCAGCTTAGGGGGACTGAGGGGCCCCTCGGCTTACACCTTC.

The chain has TRBV7-9 and TRBJ1-1; TRBD1 matches 11 bases. V shed 1 base and J 6 bases; nucleotides not matched to a gene: 7. The CDR3 has 16 amino acids. Germline-derived CDR1 and CDR2 are SEHNR and FQNEAQ (reference sequence). CDR3 in DNA: TGTGCCAGCAGCTTAGGAGGGACAGGGGGTTTGGCTGAAGCTTTCTTT. Its protein product is CASSLGGTGGLAEAFF.

This sequence joins TRBV18 and TRBJ1-1; TRBD1 aligns across 10 bases. Germline loops: CDR1 KGHSH, CDR2 LQKENI. There are 15 residues in the CDR3. Losses at the gene ends were 2 bases for V and 3 bases for J; bases not matched to a gene: 3. CDR3 region: CASSPRTGGDTEAFF. The CDR3, as DNA: TGTGCCAGCTCACCAAGGACAGGGGGAGACACTGAAGCTTTCTTT.

The chain links TRBV14 to TRBJ2-3; 8 bases are a match to TRBD2. Trimming took 0 bases from V and 2 from J; bases not matched to a gene: 4. Germline V gives CDR1 SGHDN, CDR2 FVKESK. The CDR3 is 16 residues long. CDR3 amino acids: CASSQDKRGHTDTQYF. The CDR3 coding sequence is TGTGCCAGCAGCCAAGATAAGCGGGGGCACACAGATACGCAGTATTTT.

J is TRBJ1-1 and V is TRBV6-5, with TRBD1 as a possible D gene (5 bases). Germline assignment: CDR1 MNHEY and CDR2 SVGAGI. The CDR3 is made up of 15 amino acids. Deletions cut 6 bases from V and 1 base from J, with 15 bases between. The CDR3 DNA follows: TGTGCCAGCAGGGATACTGGCGGGGCGAACACTGAAGCTTTCTTT. Amino acids: CASRDTGGANTEAFF.

This chain links TRBV3-1 (or the pseudogene TRBV3-2) with TRBJ1-5; D is possibly TRBD1 (5 bases). The CDR3 is 16 residues long. Trimming took off 1 base at V and 9 bases at J, with 19 bases between the two ends. Germline V lookup: CDR1 LGHDT, CDR2 YNNKEL (reference sequence). CDR3 nucleotides: TGTGCCAGCAGCCAAGGGGAGGGCCGCCGTGGGGGGCCCCAGCATTTT. Residues: CASSQGEGRRGGPQHF.

V gene TRBV19 combines with J gene TRBJ1-2; TRBD1 might be the D (6 bases). Trimming removed 3 bases from V and 0 bases from J, with 11 bases in between. There are 15 residues in the CDR3. Germline CDR1 LNHDA, CDR2 SQIVND (reference sequence). The CDR3 region has the DNA TGTGCCAGTAGTATTCGGACAGCAGCTAACTATGGCTACACCTTC. It specifies CASSIRTAANYGYTF.

V gene TRBV29-1 combines with J gene TRBJ1-2; weak D call: TRBD1 (6 bases). The V gene's germline CDR1 is SQVTM and CDR2 ANQGSEA. There are 13 residues in the CDR3. V lost 7 bases to trimming and J lost 6 bases, with 18 bases between them. Written as DNA, the CDR3 is TGCAGCGCCCGTTGGCAGGGGAGTGATGGCTACACCTTC. Its protein product is CSARWQGSDGYTF.

The chain couples TRBV12-3 or TRBV12-4 to TRBJ1-5; D may be TRBD1 (6 bases). The CDR3 is 13 amino acids. Trimming stripped 4 bases from V and 8 bases from J, with 12 bases between. CDR3 sequence (DNA): TGTGCCAGCAGTTCAGGGGCGTTTGAGCCCCAGCATTTT. Protein product: CASSSGAFEPQHF.

With respect to this clone: This sample also contains other DNA sequences that code for the same CDR3. The chain is built from TRBV18 and TRBJ1-5, with a weak D call TRBD1 (6 bases). The CDR3 covers 14 residues. With 4 bases removed from V and 1 base from J, the gap between germline ends came to 8 bases. Germline CDR1 KGHSH, CDR2 LQKENI. CDR3 amino acids: CASSQQGSNQPQHF. The CDR3, as DNA: TGTGCCAGCTCACAACAGGGAAGCAATCAGCCCCAGCATTTT.

J is TRBJ1-2 and V is TRBV5-4; TRBD1 agrees at 10 bases. The CDR3 consists of 17 residues. CDR1 is SGHNT and CDR2 is YYREEE in the germline V gene (reference sequence). V dropped 4 bases and J dropped 4; count of bases not matched to a gene: 13. The chain's CDR3 is CASSGDRGQQRIYGYTF. For the CDR3, the DNA is TGTGCCAGCAGCGGGGACAGGGGCCAGCAACGAATCTATGGCTACACCTTC.

The rearrangement links TRBV6-5 to TRBJ2-5; 11 bases align to TRBD2. This CDR3 spans 15 amino acids. CDR1 and CDR2 from the germline V gene are MNHEY and SVGAGI. V dropped 7 bases and J dropped 1; count of bases not matched to a gene: 5. The CDR3 nucleotides are TGTGCCAGCATCGCTAGCGGGAGGTTCCAAGAGACCCAGTACTTC. Translation gives CASIASGRFQETQYF.

This clone was recorded a few times. This sequence joins TRBV6-2 or TRBV6-3 and TRBJ2-7, with a tentative D call TRBD2 (6 bases). V shed 5 bases and J shed 4 bases, with 15 bases lying between them. The germline V gene has CDR1 MNHEY and CDR2 SVGEGT. The CDR3 loop spans 14 amino acids. CDR3 amino acids: CASSPSGLFYEQYF. The CDR3 DNA is TGTGCCAGCAGTCCGAGCGGGCTCTTTTACGAGCAGTACTTC.

Only one count was recorded for this clone. The chain combines TRBV9 with TRBJ1-2; D unresolved. This CDR3 region has 13 residues. Germline V gene lookup returns CDR1 SGDLS and CDR2 YYNGEE. Trimming took off 2 bases at V and 0 bases at J, with 5 bases between the two ends. The CDR3 reads CASSVLSNYGYTF. CDR3 coding DNA: TGTGCCAGCAGCGTCCTGTCTAACTATGGCTACACCTTC.

The chain is built from TRBV11-3 and TRBJ1-6; D gene uncertain. Per germline, CDR1 SGHNT and CDR2 YENEEA. V was clipped by 0 bases and J by 9 bases, with 6 bases between them. This CDR3 is 13 amino acids long. This CDR3 is CASSLDVVSPLHF. DNA for the CDR3: TGTGCCAGCAGCTTAGATGTCGTTTCACCCCTCCACTTT.

CDR3 coding DNA: TGTGCCAGCAGCGGGACAGTGAACACTGAAGCTTTCTTT. It yields the protein CASSGTVNTEAFF. V usage is TRBV2 and J usage is TRBJ1-1; 7 bases agree with TRBD1. Germline CDR1 and CDR2: SNHLY and FYNNEI. The CDR3 has 13 residues. V trimming: 6 bases; J trimming: 0 bases; junction bases outside the gene matches: 1.

V gene TRBV7-2 combines with J gene TRBJ1-2; no clear D. CDR1 is SGHTA, CDR2 FQGNSA, per germline. V lost 2 bases, J lost 0 bases, and 10 bases lay in between. This CDR3 has 15 amino acids. The CDR3 DNA reads as TGTGCCAGCAGCTTAAATCTAGGAACTAACTATGGCTACACCTTC. Its translation is CASSLNLGTNYGYTF.

A single count supports this clone. CDR3 loop: CASSFNSGDGTEAFF. CDR3 DNA sequence: TGTGCCAGCAGCTTTAACTCAGGGGATGGCACTGAAGCTTTCTTT. J is TRBJ1-1 and V is TRBV7-2; D might be TRBD1 (6 bases). V was trimmed by 3 bases and J by 4 bases, leaving 15 bases between them. There are 15 residues in the CDR3. The germline CDR1 and CDR2 sequences are SGHTA and FQGNSA.

This sequence joins TRBV5-1 and TRBJ2-5, with TRBD1 identical over 8 bases. The junction had 3 bases not matched to a gene; V was cut back by 3 bases and J by 2 bases. This CDR3 spans 14 amino acids. Per germline, CDR1 SGHRS and CDR2 YFSETQ. Here the CDR3 DNA reads TGCGCCAGCAGCTCCGGGACAGGACAAGAGACCCAGTACTTC. It encodes CASSSGTGQETQYF. Together with reference TRBV5-1 and TRBJ2-5, the CDR3 gives the full variable domain: KAGVTQTPRYLIKTRGQQVTLSCSPISGHRSVSWYQQTPGQGLQFLFEYFSETQRNKGNFPGRFSGRQFSNSRSEMNVSTLELGDSALYLCASSSGTGQETQYFGPGTRLLVL.

The CDR3 loop is CASSRDSSYEQYF. In DNA, the CDR3 is TGTGCCAGCAGCCGGGACAGCTCCTACGAGCAGTACTTC. V is TRBV7-8 and J is TRBJ2-7; TRBD1 agrees at 7 bases. The CDR3 has 13 residues. The germline CDR1 and CDR2 sequences are SGHVS and FQNEAQ. The J segment lost 0 bases and the V segment lost 5 bases, leaving 1 base of the junction unmatched.

This chain uses TRBV7-3 with TRBJ2-7; 9 nucleotides agree with TRBD1. Germline V gene sequence: CDR1 SGHTA, CDR2 FQGTGA. This CDR3 has 14 residues. With V trimmed by 0 bases and J by 5 bases, 2 bases remained unmatched. CDR3 region: CASSLTGTGNEQYF. In DNA, the CDR3 is TGTGCCAGCAGCTTAACTGGGACAGGGAACGAGCAGTACTTC.

The genes are TRBV7-2 and TRBJ2-4; possibly TRBD1 for D (5 bases). The germline CDR1 and CDR2 sequences are SGHTA and FQGNSA. Trimming removed 5 bases from V and 0 bases from J, with 14 bases in between. The CDR3 totals 16 residues. This chain's CDR3 is CASSPRQLLAKNIQYF. The CDR3, as DNA: TGTGCCAGCAGCCCCCGACAGCTACTAGCCAAAAACATTCAGTACTTC.

The rearrangement uses TRBV5-1 and TRBJ2-2, with 11 positions matching TRBD2. Germline assignment: CDR1 SGHRS and CDR2 YFSETQ. The CDR3 covers 16 residues. The ends lost 4 bases at V and 7 bases at J; junction bases unmatched: 9. CDR3 bases: TGCGCCAGCAGCCGCAAACTAGCGGGAGAAATCGGGGAGCTGTTTTTT. It codes for CASSRKLAGEIGELFF.